These 21 T cell receptor beta chains share one sample of origin, sequenced in a study of coeliac disease. TCRdb's copy holds only in-frame clones and misses some; the assay was immunoSEQ multiplex PCR. The sample includes over a thousand clones, roughly two thirds of them seen just once. The material sequenced was lamina propria lymphocytes from the gut. Receptors originate from a woman aged 40-49 years with celiac disease on a gluten-free diet, and with hypertension.

By sample fraction, this clone is large. CDR3 sequence (DNA): TGTGCCAGCAGCTACTGGGCAGGGGTATCCGGGGAGCTGTTTTTT. Translation gives CASSYWAGVSGELFF. The J gene is TRBJ2-2, the V gene TRBV27; D is perhaps TRBD1 (6 bases). Trimming left V 6 bases short and J 6 bases short, with 17 bases between. Germline V gene lookup returns CDR1 MNHEY and CDR2 SMNVEV (reference sequence). The length of the CDR3 is 15 residues.

The chain recombines TRBV7-2 with TRBJ2-1; 11 nucleotides agree with TRBD2. V lost 2 bases to trimming and J lost 7 bases; unmatched junction nucleotides: 4. CDR1 SGHTA and CDR2 FQGNSA come from the germline V gene. The CDR3 is 15 amino acids. The CDR3 protein is CASSLLAGGFNEQFF. Written as DNA, the CDR3 is TGTGCCAGCAGCTTACTAGCGGGGGGATTTAATGAGCAGTTCTTC.

J is TRBJ2-7 and V is TRBV7-2; D perhaps matches TRBD2 (5 bases). Germline V gene lookup returns CDR1 SGHTA and CDR2 FQGNSA. The V end lost 5 bases, the J end lost 3 bases, and 23 bases lay between the germline ends. The CDR3 contains 17 residues. The CDR3 spells CASSLQLGRFAIYEQYF. CDR3 bases: TGTGCCAGCAGCCTTCAACTAGGACGGTTTGCCATCTACGAGCAGTACTTC.

V and J are TRBV6-1 and TRBJ2-5; D is perhaps TRBD1 (6 bases). The CDR3 runs to 13 residues. The germline V and J ends were trimmed by 3 bases and 2 bases, with 7 bases remaining between them. From germline, CDR1 is MNHNS and CDR2 SASEGT. The CDR3 bases are TGTGCCAGCAGTGAGGACAGACAAGAGACCCAGTACTTC. Its protein is CASSEDRQETQYF.

This clone was found a few times. V and J are TRBV2 and TRBJ2-1; 9 bases fit TRBD2. Germline values: CDR1 SNHLY, CDR2 FYNNEI. Germline trimming cut 11 bases from V and 8 bases from J; bases unmatched to any gene: 13. This CDR3 has 14 amino acids. CDR3 sequence: CAGLVREGSDEQFF. The CDR3 nucleotides read TGTGCCGGGTTGGTGCGGGAGGGTAGTGATGAGCAGTTCTTC.

The rearrangement uses TRBV30 and TRBJ1-1, with a tentative D call TRBD1 (5 bases). Germline-derived CDR1 and CDR2 are GTSNPN and SVGIG (reference sequence). This CDR3 comprises 15 residues. V lost 4 bases and J 7 bases, leaving 22 bases between the germline ends. The CDR3 here is CAWKDIRRDGNEAFF. Written as DNA, the CDR3 is TGTGCCTGGAAGGATATAAGGAGGGACGGGAATGAAGCTTTCTTT.

This chain uses TRBV19 with TRBJ2-1; TRBD2 aligns across 12 bases. Germline V gene data show CDR1 as LNHDA and CDR2 as SQIVND (reference sequence). CDR3 length: 17 residues. V lost 6 bases and J lost 8; bases outside the gene matches: 14. CDR3 protein: CASSRRSSGGELHEQFF. The CDR3 DNA follows: TGTGCCAGTAGCCGACGGTCTAGCGGGGGGGAGTTGCATGAGCAGTTCTTC.

There are a few counts of this clone. This chain links TRBV6-9 with TRBJ2-1; D is possibly TRBD2 (6 bases). Germline V lookup: CDR1 MNHGY, CDR2 SVAAGI. The CDR3 totals 15 residues. V was trimmed by 3 bases and J by 3 bases, leaving 12 bases between them. The CDR3, as DNA: TGTGCCAGCAGTTACGACGGGGGTAGCTACAATGAGCAGTTCTTC. Residues: CASSYDGGSYNEQFF.

The CDR3 sequence is CASKASPNTGELFF. DNA of the CDR3: TGTGCCAGCAAAGCGAGCCCGAACACCGGGGAGCTGTTTTTT. This rearrangement joins TRBV14 to TRBJ2-2; D gene uncertain. CDR3 length: 14 residues. CDR1 and CDR2 from the germline V gene are SGHDN and FVKESK. V was cut by 7 bases and J by 0 bases, with 9 bases left in between.

This clone counts as large. At the DNA level, this CDR3 is encoded by other sequences in the same sample as well. This chain joins TRBV28 and TRBJ1-5; possibly TRBD1 for D (6 bases). The length of the CDR3 is 17 residues. Trimming pared 4 bases from V and 3 bases from J, leaving 19 bases between. The germline V gene has CDR1 MDHEN and CDR2 SYDVKM. The CDR3 DNA sequence: TGTGCCAGCAGTTGGAACGCCGGGACACCTATCAATCAGCCCCAGCATTTT. Protein sequence: CASSWNAGTPINQPQHF.

This clone appeared once. The chain joins TRBV7-8 to TRBJ1-1; D ambiguous. This CDR3 spans 14 amino acids. CDR1 SGHVS and CDR2 FQNEAQ come from the germline V gene. V lost 2 bases and J lost 0, with 7 bases in between. The CDR3 here is CASSLSSVNTEAFF. In nucleotides, the CDR3 is TGTGCCAGCAGCTTATCGTCAGTGAACACTGAAGCTTTCTTT.

This chain connects TRBV29-1 to TRBJ2-6; D is uncertain. Deletions cut 8 bases from V and 4 bases from J, with 12 bases between. Germline assignment: CDR1 SQVTM and CDR2 ANQGSEA. The CDR3 has 13 amino acids. This chain's CDR3 is CSFQANGANVLTF. DNA for the CDR3: TGCAGCTTTCAGGCAAACGGGGCCAACGTCCTGACTTTC.

The rearrangement links TRBV19 to TRBJ2-7; 7 nucleotides align to TRBD1. Germline V gene sequence: CDR1 LNHDA, CDR2 SQIVND (reference sequence). This CDR3 has 12 amino acids. Unmatched junction bases numbered 2, after V lost 8 bases and J lost 1 base. This CDR3 reads CASSTGSYEQYF. The DNA for the CDR3 is TGTGCCAGTTCGACAGGGTCCTACGAGCAGTACTTC.

About this clone itself: This CDR3 is also generated by other DNA sequences in the sample. This chain links TRBV9 with TRBJ2-1, with 8 bases aligning to TRBD2. The V segment lost 0 bases and the J segment 4 bases; nucleotides outside the gene matches: 3. This CDR3 is 15 amino acids long. Germline CDR1 is SGDLS and CDR2 is YYNGEE. The CDR3 here is CASSVAGGGYNEQFF. CDR3 coding DNA: TGTGCCAGCAGCGTAGCGGGGGGGGGATACAATGAGCAGTTCTTC. Together with reference TRBV9 and TRBJ2-1, the CDR3 gives the full variable domain: DSGVTQTPKHLITATGQRVTLRCSPRSGDLSVYWYQQSLDQGLQFLIQYYNGEERAKGNILERFSAQQFPDLHSELNLSSLELGDSALYFCASSVAGGGYNEQFFGPGTRLTVL.

V is TRBV23-1 and J is TRBJ1-5; weak D call: TRBD1 (5 bases). TRBV23-1 is an ORF, and what it does is uncertain. V lost 0 bases and J lost 0, with 6 bases in between. CDR3 length equals 15 residues. CDR3 bases: TGCGCCAGCAGTCAATCCAGGGATAGCAATCAGCCCCAGCATTTT. Its translation: CASSQSRDSNQPQHF.

The V and J genes are TRBV9 and TRBJ2-3, with no clear D. V dropped 3 bases and J dropped 7 bases, with 12 bases sitting between them. Per the germline V gene, CDR1 is SGDLS and CDR2 is YYNGEE. The length of the CDR3 is 13 residues. The CDR3 here is CASSANVANTQYF. The CDR3 DNA reads TGTGCCAGCAGCGCGAATGTGGCAAATACGCAGTATTTT.

The chain uses TRBV7-2 and TRBJ2-3; TRBD2 aligns across 8 bases. The CDR3 spans 18 residues. The V gene end was trimmed by 4 bases and the J gene end by 5 bases; junction bases not matched to a gene: 17. The germline V gene has CDR1 SGHTA and CDR2 FQGNSA. The CDR3, as DNA: TGTGCCAGCAGCTCGTTGGGTCGGGGGGGCGCCTGGGGAGATACGCAGTATTTT. This sequence encodes CASSSLGRGGAWGDTQYF.

This clone was counted once. The genes are TRBV4-2 and TRBJ2-2; 10 bases fit TRBD1. Germline CDR1 is LGHNA and CDR2 is YNFKEQ. With V trimmed by 3 bases and J by 9 bases, 10 bases remained unmatched. This CDR3 has 16 amino acids. CDR3 in DNA: TGTGCCAGCAGCCACCTAGGACAGGGGGAGTCGAGGGAGCTGTTTTTT. As protein: CASSHLGQGESRELFF.

This clone was seen a handful of times. The V call is TRBV10-2, the J call TRBJ2-2; D is perhaps TRBD1 (5 bases). The CDR3 has 14 residues. V lost 6 bases and J 3 bases, leaving 11 bases between the germline ends. Per the germline V gene, CDR1 is WSHSY and CDR2 is SAAADI. CDR3 sequence (DNA): TGCGCCAGCAGGGCAGGGTCCGACACCGGGGAGCTGTTTTTT. Amino acids: CASRAGSDTGELFF.

The rearrangement uses TRBV6-5 and TRBJ1-5, with a tentative D call TRBD1 (5 bases). CDR1 and CDR2 (germline): MNHEY, SVGAGI. CDR3 length: 13 residues. V was cut by 5 bases and J by 5 bases, with 10 bases left in between. CDR3 in amino acids: CASSAQGYQPQHF. In nucleotides, the CDR3 is TGTGCCAGCAGTGCGCAGGGCTATCAGCCCCAGCATTTT.

In its sample, this clone was seen once. The chain has TRBV7-2 and TRBJ1-3; a possible D gene is TRBD1 (6 bases). Germline loops: CDR1 SGHTA, CDR2 FQGNSA. The length of the CDR3 is 13 residues. Trimming pared 5 bases from V and 4 bases from J, leaving 9 bases between. The CDR3 DNA reads as TGTGCCAGCAGCCTGGGGACAGGAAACACCATATATTTT. It codes for CASSLGTGNTIYF.